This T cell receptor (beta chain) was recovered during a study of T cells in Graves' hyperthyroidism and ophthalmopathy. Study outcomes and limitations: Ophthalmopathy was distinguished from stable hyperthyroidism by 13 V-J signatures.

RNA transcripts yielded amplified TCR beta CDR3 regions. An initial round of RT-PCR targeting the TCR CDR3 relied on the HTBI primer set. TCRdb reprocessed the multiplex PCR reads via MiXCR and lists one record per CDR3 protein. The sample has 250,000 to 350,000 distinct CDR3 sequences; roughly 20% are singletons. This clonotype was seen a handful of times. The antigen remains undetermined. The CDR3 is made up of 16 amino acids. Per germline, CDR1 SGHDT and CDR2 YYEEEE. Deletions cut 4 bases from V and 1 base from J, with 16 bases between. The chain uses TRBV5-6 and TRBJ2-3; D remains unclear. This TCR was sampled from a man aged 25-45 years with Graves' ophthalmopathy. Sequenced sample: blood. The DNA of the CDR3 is TGTGCCAGCAGCCCCGTGCGGCGGTTTGGCACAGATACGCAGTATTTT. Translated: CASSPVRRFGTDTQYF. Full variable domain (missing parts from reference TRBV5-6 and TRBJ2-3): DAGVTQSPTHLIKTRGQQVTLRCSPKSGHDTVSWYQQALGQGPQFIFQYYEEEERQRGNFPDRFSGHQFPNYSSELNVNALLLGDSALYLCASSPVRRFGTDTQYFGPGTRLTVL.